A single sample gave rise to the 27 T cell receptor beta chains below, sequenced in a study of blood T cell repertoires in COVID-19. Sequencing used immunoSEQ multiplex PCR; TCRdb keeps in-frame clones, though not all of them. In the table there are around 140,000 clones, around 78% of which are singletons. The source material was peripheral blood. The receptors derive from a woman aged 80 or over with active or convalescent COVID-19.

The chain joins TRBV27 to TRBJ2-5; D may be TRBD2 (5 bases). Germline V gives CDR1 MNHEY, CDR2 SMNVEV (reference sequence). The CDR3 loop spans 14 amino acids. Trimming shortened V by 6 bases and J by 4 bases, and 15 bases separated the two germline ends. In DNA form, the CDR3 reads TGTGCCAGCAGGGCGAAACGGGCGGGAGAGACCCAGTACTTC. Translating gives CASRAKRAGETQYF.

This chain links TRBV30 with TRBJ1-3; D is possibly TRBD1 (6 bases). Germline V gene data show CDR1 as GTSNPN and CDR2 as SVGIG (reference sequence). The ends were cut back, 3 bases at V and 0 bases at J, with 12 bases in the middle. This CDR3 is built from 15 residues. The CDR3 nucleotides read TGTGCCTGGAGGACAGGACTTCTCTCTGGAAACACCATATATTTT. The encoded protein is CAWRTGLLSGNTIYF.

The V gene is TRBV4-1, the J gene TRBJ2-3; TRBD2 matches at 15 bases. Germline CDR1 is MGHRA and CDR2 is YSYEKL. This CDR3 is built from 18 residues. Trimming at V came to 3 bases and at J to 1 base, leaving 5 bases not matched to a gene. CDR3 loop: CASSQGTSGGLGTDTQYF. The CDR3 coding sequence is TGCGCCAGCAGCCAGGGGACTAGCGGGGGGCTAGGCACAGATACGCAGTATTTT.

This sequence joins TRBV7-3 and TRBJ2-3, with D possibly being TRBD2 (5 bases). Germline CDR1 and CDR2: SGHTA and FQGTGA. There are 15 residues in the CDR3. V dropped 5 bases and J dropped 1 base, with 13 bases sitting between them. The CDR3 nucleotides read TGTGCCAGCAGCCTCGAAGGGCGGGGCACAGATACGCAGTATTTT. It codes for CASSLEGRGTDTQYF.

The CDR3 nucleotides are TGTGCCAGCAGCTTACAGCGGGGGGGCCGAGAGACCCAGTACTTC. Its translation: CASSLQRGGRETQYF. The chain recombines TRBV7-3 with TRBJ2-5; 10 bases match TRBD2. The CDR3 is 15 residues long. Looked up from germline, CDR1 is SGHTA and CDR2 is FQGTGA. Trimming took 2 bases from V and 4 from J; bases not matched to a gene: 4. The whole variable domain, filled in from reference TRBV7-3 and TRBJ2-5, reads GAGVSQTPSNKVTEKGKYVELRCDPISGHTALYWYRQSLGQGPEFLIYFQGTGAADDSGLPNDRFFAVRPEGSVSTLKIQRTERGDSAVYLCASSLQRGGRETQYFGPGTRLLVL.

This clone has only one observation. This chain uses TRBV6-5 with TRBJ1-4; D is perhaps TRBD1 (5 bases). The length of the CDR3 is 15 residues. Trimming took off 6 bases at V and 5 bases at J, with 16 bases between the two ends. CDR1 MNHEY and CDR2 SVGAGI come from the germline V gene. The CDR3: CASRRSGTHNEKLFF. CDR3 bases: TGTGCCAGCAGGAGATCCGGGACTCACAATGAAAAACTGTTTTTT.

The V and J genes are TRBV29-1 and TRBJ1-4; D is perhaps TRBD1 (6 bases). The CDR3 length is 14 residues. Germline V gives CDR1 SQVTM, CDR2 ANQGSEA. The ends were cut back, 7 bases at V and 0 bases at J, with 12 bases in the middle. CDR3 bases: TGCAGCGCAGGGGAGGGGGCAACTAATGAAAAACTGTTTTTT. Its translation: CSAGEGATNEKLFF.

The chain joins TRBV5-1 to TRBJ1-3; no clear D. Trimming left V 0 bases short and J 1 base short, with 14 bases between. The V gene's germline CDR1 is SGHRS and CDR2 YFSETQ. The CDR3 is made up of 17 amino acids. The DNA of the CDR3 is TGCGCCAGCAGCTTGGTCGGGATTGGAAATTCTGGAAACACCATATATTTT. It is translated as CASSLVGIGNSGNTIYF.

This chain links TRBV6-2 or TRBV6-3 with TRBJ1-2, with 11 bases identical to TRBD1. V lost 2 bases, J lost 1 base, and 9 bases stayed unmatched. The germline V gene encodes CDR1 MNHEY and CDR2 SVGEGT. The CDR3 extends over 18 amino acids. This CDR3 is CASSYPRGQGASNYGYTF. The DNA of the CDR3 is TGTGCCAGCAGTTACCCCCGAGGACAGGGGGCCAGTAACTATGGCTACACCTTC.

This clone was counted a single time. CDR3 sequence: CAWSNGQGRNSNQPQHF. Here the CDR3 DNA reads TGTGCCTGGAGTAACGGACAGGGGCGGAATAGCAATCAGCCCCAGCATTTT. The rearrangement joins TRBV30 to TRBJ1-5; 9 nucleotides line up with TRBD1. The trim removed 2 bases at V and 0 bases at J, leaving 8 bases unmatched. CDR3 length: 17 residues. Germline lookup yields CDR1 GTSNPN and CDR2 SVGIG (reference sequence).

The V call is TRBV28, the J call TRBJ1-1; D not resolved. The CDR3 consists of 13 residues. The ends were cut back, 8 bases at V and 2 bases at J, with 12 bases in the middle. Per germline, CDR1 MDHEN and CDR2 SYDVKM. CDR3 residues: CASGPTPNTEAFF. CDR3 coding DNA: TGTGCCAGCGGTCCAACTCCCAACACTGAAGCTTTCTTT.

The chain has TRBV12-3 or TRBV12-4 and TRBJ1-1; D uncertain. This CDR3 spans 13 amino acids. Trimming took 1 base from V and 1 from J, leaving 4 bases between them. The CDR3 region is CASSLEQNTEAFF. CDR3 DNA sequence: TGTGCCAGCAGTTTAGAACAGAACACTGAAGCTTTCTTT.

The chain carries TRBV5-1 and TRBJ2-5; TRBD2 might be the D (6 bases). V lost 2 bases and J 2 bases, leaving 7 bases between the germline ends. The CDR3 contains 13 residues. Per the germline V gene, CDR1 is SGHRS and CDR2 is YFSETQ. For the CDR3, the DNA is TGCGCCAGCAGCTTTGCGGGACAAGAGACCCAGTACTTC. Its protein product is CASSFAGQETQYF.

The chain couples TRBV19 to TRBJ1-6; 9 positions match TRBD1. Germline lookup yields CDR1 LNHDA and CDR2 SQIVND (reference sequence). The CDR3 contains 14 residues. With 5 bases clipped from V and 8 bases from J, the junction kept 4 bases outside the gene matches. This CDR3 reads CASSPDRGHSPLHF. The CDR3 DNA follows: TGTGCCAGTAGTCCGGACAGGGGACATTCACCCCTCCACTTT.

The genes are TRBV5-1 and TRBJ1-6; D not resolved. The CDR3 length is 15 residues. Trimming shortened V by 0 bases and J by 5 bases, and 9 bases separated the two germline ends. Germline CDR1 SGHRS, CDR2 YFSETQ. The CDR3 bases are TGCGCCAGCAGCTTGGATCGCCAGAATAATTCACCCCTCCACTTT. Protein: CASSLDRQNNSPLHF.

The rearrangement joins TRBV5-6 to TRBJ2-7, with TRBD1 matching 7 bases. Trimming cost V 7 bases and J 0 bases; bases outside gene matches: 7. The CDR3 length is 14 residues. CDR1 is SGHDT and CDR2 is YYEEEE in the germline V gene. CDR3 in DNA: TGTGCCAGCGAACTTACAGGGGTCTCCTACGAGCAGTACTTC. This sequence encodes CASELTGVSYEQYF.

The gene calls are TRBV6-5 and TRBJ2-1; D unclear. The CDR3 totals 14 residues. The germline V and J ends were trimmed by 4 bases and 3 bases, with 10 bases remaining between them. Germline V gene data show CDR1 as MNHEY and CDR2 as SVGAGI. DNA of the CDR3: TGTGCCAGCAGTTTCGGGTTGAGCTACAATGAGCAGTTCTTC. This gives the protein CASSFGLSYNEQFF.

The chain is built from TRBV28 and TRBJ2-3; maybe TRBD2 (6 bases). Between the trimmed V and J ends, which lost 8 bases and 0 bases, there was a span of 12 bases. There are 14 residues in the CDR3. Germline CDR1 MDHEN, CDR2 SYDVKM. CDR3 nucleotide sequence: TGTGCCAGCGTTGCAGCGGGTAGCACAGATACGCAGTATTTT. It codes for CASVAAGSTDTQYF.

The DNA of the CDR3 is TGTGCCAGCAGCCAAGGTTGGGCACAACGCTCCTACAATGAGCAGTTCTTC. Protein product: CASSQGWAQRSYNEQFF. The chain uses TRBV3-1 (or the pseudogene TRBV3-2) and TRBJ2-1; D is unresolved. The germline V gene has CDR1 LGHDT and CDR2 YNNKEL (reference sequence). The V gene lost 1 base and the J gene lost 0 bases, with 13 bases spanning the gap. The CDR3 consists of 17 residues.

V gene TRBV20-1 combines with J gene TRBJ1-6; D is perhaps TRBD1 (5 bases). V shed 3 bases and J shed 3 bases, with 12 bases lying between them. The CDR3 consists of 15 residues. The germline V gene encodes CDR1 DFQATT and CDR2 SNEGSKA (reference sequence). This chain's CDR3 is CSASVGGVYNSPLHF. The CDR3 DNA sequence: TGCAGTGCTAGTGTCGGGGGGGTCTATAATTCACCCCTCCACTTT.

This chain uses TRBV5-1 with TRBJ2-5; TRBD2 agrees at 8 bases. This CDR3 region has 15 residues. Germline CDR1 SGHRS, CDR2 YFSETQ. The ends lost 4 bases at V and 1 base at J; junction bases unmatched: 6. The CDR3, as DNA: TGCGCCAGCAGCGTCCAGCGGGGGCCCCAAGAGACCCAGTACTTC. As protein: CASSVQRGPQETQYF.

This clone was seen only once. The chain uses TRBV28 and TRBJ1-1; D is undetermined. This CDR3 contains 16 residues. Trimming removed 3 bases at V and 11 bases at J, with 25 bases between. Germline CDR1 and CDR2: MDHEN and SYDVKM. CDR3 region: CASSFYGSIRGLKAFF. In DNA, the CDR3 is TGTGCCAGCAGTTTTTACGGGTCGATCCGAGGCCTTAAGGCTTTCTTT. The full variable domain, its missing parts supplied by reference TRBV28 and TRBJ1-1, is DVKVTQSSRYLVKRTGEKVFLECVQDMDHENMFWYRQDPGLGLRLIYFSYDVKMKEKGDIPEGYSVSREKKERFSLILESASTNQTSMYLCASSFYGSIRGLKAFFGQGTRLTVV.

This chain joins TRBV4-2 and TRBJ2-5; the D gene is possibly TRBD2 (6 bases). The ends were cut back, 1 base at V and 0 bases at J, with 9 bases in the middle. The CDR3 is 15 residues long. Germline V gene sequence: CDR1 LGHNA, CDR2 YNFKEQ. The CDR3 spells CASSQASGDQETQYF. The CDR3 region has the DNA TGTGCCAGCAGCCAAGCTTCGGGGGACCAAGAGACCCAGTACTTC.

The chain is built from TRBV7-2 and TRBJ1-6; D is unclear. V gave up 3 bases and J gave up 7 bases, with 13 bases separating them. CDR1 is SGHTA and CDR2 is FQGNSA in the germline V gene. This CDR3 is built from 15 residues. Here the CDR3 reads CASSLGPPGNSPLHF. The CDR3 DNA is TGTGCCAGCAGCTTGGGCCCACCGGGGAATTCACCCCTCCACTTT. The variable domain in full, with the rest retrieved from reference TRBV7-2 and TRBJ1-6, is GAGVSQSPSNKVTEKGKDVELRCDPISGHTALYWYRQSLGQGLEFLIYFQGNSAPDKSGLPSDRFSAERTGGSVSTLTIQRTQQEDSAVYLCASSLGPPGNSPLHFGNGTRLTVT.

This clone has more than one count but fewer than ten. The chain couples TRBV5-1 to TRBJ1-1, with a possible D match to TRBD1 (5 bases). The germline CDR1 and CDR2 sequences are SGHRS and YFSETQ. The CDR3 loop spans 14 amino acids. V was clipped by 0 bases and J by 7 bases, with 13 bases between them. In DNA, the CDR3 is TGCGCCAGCAGCTTGGGCAGGGCGCCTGGTGAAGCTTTCTTT. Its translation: CASSLGRAPGEAFF.

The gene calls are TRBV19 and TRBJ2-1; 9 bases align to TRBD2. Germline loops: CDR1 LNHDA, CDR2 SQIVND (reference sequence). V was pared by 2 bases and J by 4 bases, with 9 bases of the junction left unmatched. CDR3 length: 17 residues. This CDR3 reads CASSISSSGETYNEQFF. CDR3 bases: TGTGCCAGTAGTATATCGTCTAGCGGGGAAACATACAATGAGCAGTTCTTC.

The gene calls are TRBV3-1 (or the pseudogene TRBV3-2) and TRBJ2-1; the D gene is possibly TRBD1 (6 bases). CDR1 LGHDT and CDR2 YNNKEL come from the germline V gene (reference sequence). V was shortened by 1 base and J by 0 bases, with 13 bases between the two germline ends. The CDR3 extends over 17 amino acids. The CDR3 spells CASSQGPGTNSYNEQFF. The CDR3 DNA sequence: TGTGCCAGCAGCCAAGGGCCCGGGACAAACTCCTACAATGAGCAGTTCTTC.